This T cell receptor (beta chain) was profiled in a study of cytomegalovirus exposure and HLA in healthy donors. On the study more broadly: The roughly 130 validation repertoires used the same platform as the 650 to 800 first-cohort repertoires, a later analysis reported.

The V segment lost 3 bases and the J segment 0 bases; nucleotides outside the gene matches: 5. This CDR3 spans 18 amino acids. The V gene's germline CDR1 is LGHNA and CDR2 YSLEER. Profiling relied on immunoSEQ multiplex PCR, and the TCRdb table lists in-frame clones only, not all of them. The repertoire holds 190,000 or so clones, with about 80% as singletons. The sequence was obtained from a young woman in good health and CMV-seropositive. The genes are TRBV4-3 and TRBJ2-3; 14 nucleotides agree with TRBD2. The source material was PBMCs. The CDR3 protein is CASSQAGTSGGSTDTQYF. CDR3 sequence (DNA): TGCGCCAGCAGCCAGGCCGGGACTAGCGGGGGAAGCACAGATACGCAGTATTTT.